The 12 T cell receptor beta chains below were found in one sample sequenced in a study of cytomegalovirus exposure and HLA in healthy donors. PCR employed 60 Vbeta and 13 Jbeta primers. Sequencing was performed with immunoSEQ multiplex PCR; in TCRdb, only in-frame clones are kept and a portion is missing. The data contain roughly 190,000 clones, approximately 80% of them singletons. The sequencing sample was made of PBMCs. Every receptor here comes from a woman aged 50 to 60 in good health and CMV-seronegative.

The CDR3 sequence: CASSLDTRGQGAYEQFF. Here the CDR3 DNA reads TGTGCCAGCAGTTTAGATACTCGCGGACAGGGGGCCTATGAGCAGTTCTTC. The chain employs TRBV28 and TRBJ2-1; 11 positions agree with TRBD1. This CDR3 comprises 17 residues. The trim removed 2 bases at V and 8 bases at J, leaving 11 bases unmatched. Per germline, CDR1 MDHEN and CDR2 SYDVKM.

This clone was seen more than once but under ten times. The chain links TRBV30 to TRBJ1-3; D is unclear. V lost 0 bases and J 0 bases, leaving 9 bases between the germline ends. CDR3 size: 15 residues. The germline V gene encodes CDR1 GTSNPN and CDR2 SVGIG (reference sequence). The CDR3, as DNA: TGTGCCTGGAGTGTAACGGTTTCCTCTGGAAACACCATATATTTT. Amino acid sequence: CAWSVTVSSGNTIYF.

With regard to this clone: Other DNA variants within this sample encode the same CDR3. V gene TRBV28 combines with J gene TRBJ2-7; D is possibly TRBD1 (5 bases). V was shortened by 5 bases and J by 2 bases, with 7 bases between the two germline ends. Looked up from germline, CDR1 is MDHEN and CDR2 is SYDVKM. The CDR3 extends over 12 amino acids. CDR3 bases: TGTGCCAGCAGTACGACAGCCTACGAGCAGTACTTC. It specifies CASSTTAYEQYF. The full variable domain, completed using reference TRBV28 and TRBJ2-7, is DVKVTQSSRYLVKRTGEKVFLECVQDMDHENMFWYRQDPGLGLRLIYFSYDVKMKEKGDIPEGYSVSREKKERFSLILESASTNQTSMYLCASSTTAYEQYFGPGTRLTVT.

This chain joins TRBV6-1 and TRBJ2-2, with TRBD2 as a possible D gene (6 bases). Trimming shortened V by 7 bases and J by 6 bases, and 15 bases separated the two germline ends. The germline gives CDR1 MNHNS, CDR2 SASEGT. The CDR3 runs to 14 residues. The CDR3, as DNA: TGTGCCAGCACACTGGCGGGGACGGCCGGGGAGCTGTTTTTT. This sequence encodes CASTLAGTAGELFF.

To note about this clone: This is likely an artifact of a read error, given a far larger clone one base away. Other nucleotide sequences from this sample produce the same CDR3. The rearrangement links TRBV6-1 to TRBJ1-2; possible D gene TRBD1, 6 bases. Germline CDR1 and CDR2: MNHNS and SASEGT. V was shortened by 5 bases and J by 3 bases, with 16 bases between the two germline ends. The CDR3 length is 15 residues. The CDR3 coding sequence is TGTGCCAGCAGTTCCCGGGACCCAGGGGACTATGGCTACACCTTC. This sequence encodes CASSSRDPGDYGYTF.

This chain joins TRBV25-1 and TRBJ1-5; 7 bases map to TRBD1. The CDR3 is 14 residues long. J was trimmed by 7 bases and V by 3 bases; bases with no gene match: 6. Germline loops: CDR1 MGHDK, CDR2 SYGVNS. CDR3 residues: CASSDSGGSQPQHF. The DNA for the CDR3 is TGTGCCAGCAGTGACTCAGGGGGGTCCCAGCCCCAGCATTTT.

This rearrangement joins TRBV15 to TRBJ1-2; 7 bases line up with TRBD1. The CDR3 runs to 15 residues. The ends lost 2 bases at V and 3 bases at J; junction bases unmatched: 6. Per the germline V gene, CDR1 is LNHNV and CDR2 is YYDKDF (reference sequence). The CDR3 nucleotides read TGTGCCACCAGCAGACGACAGGGTACGGACTATGGCTACACCTTC. As protein: CATSRRQGTDYGYTF.

The V call is TRBV6-1, the J call TRBJ2-5, with a possible D match to TRBD2 (6 bases). V was trimmed by 6 bases and J by 0 bases, leaving 11 bases between them. The CDR3 extends over 14 amino acids. The V gene's germline CDR1 is MNHNS and CDR2 SASEGT. In DNA, the CDR3 is TGTGCCAGCAGGGCGGGGCAGAACCAAGAGACCCAGTACTTC. This translates into CASRAGQNQETQYF.

The chain joins TRBV28 to TRBJ1-1, with D possibly matching TRBD1 (6 bases). This CDR3 is built from 15 residues. Trimming stripped 6 bases from V and 1 base from J, with 15 bases between. The germline V gene encodes CDR1 MDHEN and CDR2 SYDVKM. The CDR3 is CASRRQTGWNTEAFF. CDR3 DNA: TGTGCCAGCAGGCGCCAGACAGGATGGAACACTGAAGCTTTCTTT.

This chain connects TRBV7-9 to TRBJ1-1, with a possible D match to TRBD1 (5 bases). This CDR3 region has 12 residues. Deletions cut 3 bases from V and 7 bases from J, with 9 bases between. CDR1 is SEHNR, CDR2 FQNEAQ, per germline (reference sequence). CDR3 in DNA: TGTGCCAGCAGCTTTCCCAGGGATGAAGCTTTCTTT. Encoded protein: CASSFPRDEAFF.

As regards this clone: A junction end diverges from the germline sequence, so it may reflect a read error. Other nucleotide sequences in the sample specify the same CDR3. The V gene is TRBV19, the J gene TRBJ1-6; possibly TRBD1 for D (5 bases). Germline values: CDR1 LNHDA, CDR2 SQIVND (reference sequence). The CDR3 is made up of 14 amino acids. The DNA of the CDR3 is TGTGCCAGTACAAGACAGAGAGTTAATTCCCCCCTCCACTTT. It encodes CASTRQRVNSPLHF.

V and J are TRBV9 and TRBJ1-3; D not certain. Trimming removed 4 bases at V and 0 bases at J, with 11 bases between. Germline CDR1 reads SGDLS; CDR2 reads YYNGEE. This CDR3 has 15 amino acids. In DNA form, the CDR3 reads TGTGCCAGCAGCCCACAAACAACCTCTGGAAACACCATATATTTT. Translating it yields CASSPQTTSGNTIYF.